This entry lists 21 T cell receptor beta chains sequenced from one sample in a study of T-cell reconstitution after alpha-beta-depleted transplantation in children. As it was prepared, the TCRbeta library received unique molecular identifiers. TCRdb re-derived calls from the PCR reads in MiXCR, one entry per CDR3 protein. This table has about 230,000 distinct CDR3 sequences, about 9.6% appearing once. The source material was PBMCs from the stem cell graft donor, sampled from the stem cell graft. These receptor sequences come from a human donor who donated a stem cell graft to a child with SCID.

This clonotype was counted ten times or more. V usage is TRBV5-1 and J usage is TRBJ2-7; no definite D call. The V end lost 2 bases, the J end lost 2 bases, and 8 bases lay between the germline ends. CDR3 length: 13 amino acids. Germline CDR1 SGHRS, CDR2 YFSETQ. The CDR3 spells CASSFPRAYEQYF. CDR3 bases: TGCGCCAGCAGCTTCCCTCGGGCCTACGAGCAGTACTTC.

The V call is TRBV19, the J call TRBJ1-5; D gene unclear. From germline, CDR1 is LNHDA and CDR2 SQIVND (reference sequence). V lost 0 bases, J lost 4 bases, and 10 bases lay in between. The CDR3 loop spans 15 amino acids. This chain's CDR3 is CASSIERQSNQPQHF. CDR3 bases: TGTGCCAGTAGTATAGAGCGCCAGTCGAATCAGCCCCAGCATTTT.

This clonotype was seen at least ten times. The chain joins TRBV4-3 to TRBJ2-2; 7 bases align to TRBD1. The CDR3 runs 16 residues. Trimming cost V 1 base and J 2 bases; bases outside gene matches: 4. Germline CDR1 LGHNA, CDR2 YSLEER. CDR3 sequence: CASSQGQGRNTGELFF. The CDR3 DNA sequence: TGCGCCAGCAGCCAAGGACAGGGACGAAACACCGGGGAGCTGTTTTTT.

This clonotype was seen ten or more times. The chain is built from TRBV5-1 and TRBJ2-2; 8 bases agree with TRBD2. J gave up 3 bases and V 2 bases, and 6 bases lay outside the gene matches. This CDR3 comprises 16 residues. CDR1 is SGHRS and CDR2 is YFSETQ in the germline V gene. The CDR3 here is CASSLTGTSYTGELFF. The CDR3 DNA reads TGCGCCAGCAGCTTAACCGGGACTAGTTACACCGGGGAGCTGTTTTTT.

This clonotype was observed many times. This chain joins TRBV28 and TRBJ1-4; no reliable D call. Germline values: CDR1 MDHEN, CDR2 SYDVKM. Trimming shortened V by 8 bases and J by 6 bases, and 10 bases separated the two germline ends. The CDR3 runs 12 residues. The CDR3 DNA reads TGTGCCAGCGGGGTGCCCTATGAAAAACTGTTTTTT. Protein sequence: CASGVPYEKLFF. Complete variable domain (other parts from reference TRBV28 and TRBJ1-4): DVKVTQSSRYLVKRTGEKVFLECVQDMDHENMFWYRQDPGLGLRLIYFSYDVKMKEKGDIPEGYSVSREKKERFSLILESASTNQTSMYLCASGVPYEKLFFGSGTQLSVL.

This clonotype showed up many times. CDR3 in amino acids: CASSLDQLDTGELFF. Here the CDR3 DNA reads TGCGCCAGCAGCTTGGACCAGCTGGACACCGGGGAGCTGTTTTTT. The chain employs TRBV5-1 and TRBJ2-2; no clear D. There are 15 residues in the CDR3. Trimming left V 0 bases short and J 3 bases short, with 9 bases between. Germline V gene data show CDR1 as SGHRS and CDR2 as YFSETQ.

Many counts were recorded for this clonotype. The V and J genes are TRBV27 and TRBJ2-1; tentatively, D is TRBD1 (6 bases). The V gene's germline CDR1 is MNHEY and CDR2 SMNVEV (reference sequence). Deletions cut 8 bases from V and 2 bases from J, with 25 bases between. The length of the CDR3 is 18 residues. The CDR3 reads CASRRTPLRDTPYNEQFF. The CDR3, as DNA: TGTGCCAGCCGCCGGACCCCCCTCCGGGACACCCCCTACAATGAGCAGTTCTTC.

This clonotype was recorded at least ten times. The chain has TRBV5-1 and TRBJ2-1; D unclear. There are 14 residues in the CDR3. Trimming left V 1 base short and J 5 bases short, with 10 bases between. Per the germline V gene, CDR1 is SGHRS and CDR2 is YFSETQ. CDR3 protein: CASSLMQVDNEQFF. The CDR3 DNA sequence: TGCGCCAGCAGCTTGATGCAGGTTGACAATGAGCAGTTCTTC. The variable domain in full, with the rest retrieved from reference TRBV5-1 and TRBJ2-1, is KAGVTQTPRYLIKTRGQQVTLSCSPISGHRSVSWYQQTPGQGLQFLFEYFSETQRNKGNFPGRFSGRQFSNSRSEMNVSTLELGDSALYLCASSLMQVDNEQFFGPGTRLTVL.

This clonotype was seen repeatedly, ten times or more. V and J are TRBV28 and TRBJ1-6, with a weak D call TRBD1 (5 bases). This CDR3 region has 14 residues. Germline V CDR1 and CDR2: MDHEN, SYDVKM. Trimming cost V 6 bases and J 8 bases, with 14 bases left between them. The CDR3 protein is CASSQGGGDSPLHF. In DNA form, the CDR3 reads TGTGCCAGCAGCCAGGGTGGAGGGGATTCACCCCTCCACTTT.

This clonotype was recorded at least ten times. The chain has TRBV7-2 and TRBJ1-2; tentative D call: TRBD1 (6 bases). The CDR3 covers 17 residues. V shed 2 bases and J shed 2 bases, with 18 bases lying between them. Germline CDR1 reads SGHTA; CDR2 reads FQGNSA. CDR3 loop: CASSLFPGQTLNYGYTF. CDR3 DNA sequence: TGTGCCAGCAGCTTATTTCCCGGACAGACGCTGAACTATGGCTACACCTTC.

This clonotype appeared many times. The V call is TRBV20-1, the J call TRBJ2-3, with 10 bases fitting TRBD2. With 0 bases clipped from V and 1 base from J, the junction kept 10 bases outside the gene matches. CDR1 is DFQATT and CDR2 is SNEGSKA in the germline V gene (reference sequence). This CDR3 contains 18 residues. As DNA, the CDR3 is TGCAGTGCTAGAGATCTGAAGCGGGGGGGCCACGGCACAGATACGCAGTATTTT. Translating it yields CSARDLKRGGHGTDTQYF.

The gene calls are TRBV4-2 and TRBJ2-1; 10 bases are a match to TRBD2. The V segment lost 0 bases and the J segment 4 bases; nucleotides outside the gene matches: 9. Germline V gene sequence: CDR1 LGHNA, CDR2 YNFKEQ. The CDR3 spans 18 residues. CDR3 bases: TGTGCCAGCAGCCAAGATTGGGGAGCTAGCGGGGGTTACAATGAGCAGTTCTTC. As protein: CASSQDWGASGGYNEQFF.

This clonotype was detected many times. The chain links TRBV5-4 to TRBJ2-4; a possible D gene is TRBD2 (6 bases). Germline-derived CDR1 and CDR2 are SGHNT and YYREEE (reference sequence). The CDR3 is 15 amino acids. Trimming left V 4 bases short and J 8 bases short, with 19 bases between. CDR3 amino acids: CASSTGTALGHIQYF. CDR3 bases: TGTGCCAGCAGCACCGGGACTGCGCTCGGGCACATTCAGTACTTC.

CDR3 in amino acids: CASSDRGAGTDTQYF. The CDR3 DNA sequence: TGCGCCAGCAGTGATCGGGGGGCCGGCACAGATACGCAGTATTTT. The J gene is TRBJ2-3, the V gene TRBV10-1; weak D call: TRBD2 (7 bases). The CDR3 totals 15 residues. The V gene lost 3 bases and the J gene lost 1 base, with 11 bases spanning the gap. Germline V gene sequence: CDR1 WNHNN, CDR2 SYGVQD (reference sequence).

The sample holds many counts of this clonotype. This CDR3 is CSARDQHRGWTDTQYF. The CDR3, as DNA: TGCAGTGCTAGAGATCAGCACAGGGGGTGGACAGATACGCAGTATTTT. This chain connects TRBV20-1 to TRBJ2-3, with TRBD1 identical over 8 bases. The CDR3 is 16 residues long. Germline assignment: CDR1 DFQATT and CDR2 SNEGSKA (reference sequence). Trimming at V came to 0 bases and at J to 3 bases, leaving 8 bases not matched to a gene.

This clonotype was counted at least ten times. The chain uses TRBV2 and TRBJ1-2; D is undetermined. The V end lost 2 bases, the J end lost 3 bases, and 7 bases lay between the germline ends. Germline CDR1 SNHLY, CDR2 FYNNEI. The CDR3 spans 13 residues. In DNA, the CDR3 is TGTGCCAGCAGTGAAAGCTTACACTATGGCTACACCTTC. It specifies CASSESLHYGYTF. The complete variable domain, with remaining parts taken from reference TRBV2 and TRBJ1-2, reads EPEVTQTPSHQVTQMGQEVILRCVPISNHLYFYWYRQILGQKVEFLVSFYNNEISEKSEIFDDQFSVERPDGSNFTLKIRSTKLEDSAMYFCASSESLHYGYTFGSGTRLTVV.

The chain combines TRBV11-2 with TRBJ2-7; D perhaps matches TRBD1 (6 bases). This CDR3 spans 15 amino acids. Trimming removed 2 bases from V and 4 bases from J, with 15 bases in between. CDR1 is SGHAT and CDR2 is FQNNGV in the germline V gene. The CDR3 reads CASSLIRGRSYEQYF. The CDR3 nucleotides read TGTGCCAGCAGCTTAATCAGGGGCCGGTCATACGAGCAGTACTTC.

This clonotype was observed a handful of times. The rearrangement joins TRBV29-1 to TRBJ2-7; 9 bases are a match to TRBD1. The V and J ends lost 7 bases and 7 bases, in that order; junction bases with no gene match: 14. The CDR3 has 14 amino acids. In germline, CDR1 is SQVTM, CDR2 ANQGSEA. CDR3 sequence: CSAWGPQGAWEQYF. The CDR3 DNA reads TGCAGCGCCTGGGGTCCACAGGGGGCCTGGGAGCAGTACTTC.

This clonotype was counted ten times or more. The chain employs TRBV2 and TRBJ2-3, with TRBD2 as a possible D gene (5 bases). Germline CDR1 is SNHLY and CDR2 is FYNNEI. The V end was cut by 9 bases, the J end by 8 bases, with 9 bases between. CDR3 size: 10 residues. For the CDR3, the DNA is TGTGCCAGTCAAGCGGTTACGCAGTATTTT. It is translated as CASQAVTQYF.

Comment on this clonotype: Its ends do not fully match the called genes, so a read error is possible. V is TRBV20-1 and J is TRBJ2-1; 7 positions agree with TRBD2. Germline loops: CDR1 DFQATT, CDR2 SNEGSKA (reference sequence). CDR3 length: 17 residues. The CDR3 region is CCARGRARGVLYNEQFF. The CDR3 DNA reads TGCTGTGCCAGAGGCCGGGCTCGGGGGGTACTATACAATGAGCAGTTCTTC.

V is TRBV5-1 and J is TRBJ1-5, with D possibly being TRBD1 (5 bases). From germline, CDR1 is SGHRS and CDR2 YFSETQ. V lost 2 bases, J lost 2 bases, and 11 bases lay in between. The CDR3 loop spans 15 amino acids. CDR3 sequence (DNA): TGCGCCAGCAGCTTTACAGGAGCAGGCAATCAGCCCCAGCATTTT. This translates into CASSFTGAGNQPQHF.